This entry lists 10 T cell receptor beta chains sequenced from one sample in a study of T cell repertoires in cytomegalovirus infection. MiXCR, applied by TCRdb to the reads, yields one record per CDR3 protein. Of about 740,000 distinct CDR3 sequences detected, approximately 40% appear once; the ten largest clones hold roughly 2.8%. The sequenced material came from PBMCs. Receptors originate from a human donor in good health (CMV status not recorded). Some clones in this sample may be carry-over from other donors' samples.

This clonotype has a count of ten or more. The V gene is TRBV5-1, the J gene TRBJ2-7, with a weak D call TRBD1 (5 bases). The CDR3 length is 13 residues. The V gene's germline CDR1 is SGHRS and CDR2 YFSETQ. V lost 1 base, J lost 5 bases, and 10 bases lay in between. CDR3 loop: CASSLRGHNEQYF. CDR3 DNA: TGCGCCAGCAGCTTGCGCGGACACAACGAGCAGTACTTC.

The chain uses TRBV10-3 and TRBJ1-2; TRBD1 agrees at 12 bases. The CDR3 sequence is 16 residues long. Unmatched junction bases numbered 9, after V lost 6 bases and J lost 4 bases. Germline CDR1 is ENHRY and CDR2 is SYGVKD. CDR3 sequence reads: CAISTRDRGRGYGYTF. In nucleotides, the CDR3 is TGTGCCATCAGCACCCGGGACAGGGGGCGAGGCTATGGCTACACCTTC.

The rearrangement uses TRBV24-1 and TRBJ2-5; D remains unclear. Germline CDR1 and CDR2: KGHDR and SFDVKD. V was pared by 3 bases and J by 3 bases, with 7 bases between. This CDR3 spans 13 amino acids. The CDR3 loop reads CATSDQIEETQYF. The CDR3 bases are TGTGCCACCAGTGATCAAATTGAAGAGACCCAGTACTTC.

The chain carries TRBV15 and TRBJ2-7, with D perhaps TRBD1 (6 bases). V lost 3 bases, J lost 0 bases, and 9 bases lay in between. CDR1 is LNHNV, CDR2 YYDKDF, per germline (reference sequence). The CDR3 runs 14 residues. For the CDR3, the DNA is TGTGCCACCAGCAGGACGGACAGCTCCTACGAGCAGTACTTC. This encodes CATSRTDSSYEQYF.

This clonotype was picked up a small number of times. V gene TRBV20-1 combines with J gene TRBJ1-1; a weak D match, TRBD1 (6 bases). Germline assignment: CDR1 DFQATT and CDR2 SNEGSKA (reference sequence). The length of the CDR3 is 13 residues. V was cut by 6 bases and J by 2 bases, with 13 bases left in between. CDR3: CSAGGRVNTEAFF. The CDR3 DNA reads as TGCAGTGCGGGGGGCAGGGTTAACACTGAAGCTTTCTTT.

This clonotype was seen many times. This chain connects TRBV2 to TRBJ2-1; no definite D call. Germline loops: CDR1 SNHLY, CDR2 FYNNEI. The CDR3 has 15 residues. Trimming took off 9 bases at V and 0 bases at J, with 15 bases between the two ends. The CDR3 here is CARNTLGSSYNEQFF. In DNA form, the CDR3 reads TGTGCCAGGAATACTCTTGGTAGCTCCTACAATGAGCAGTTCTTC. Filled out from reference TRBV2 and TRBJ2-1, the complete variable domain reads EPEVTQTPSHQVTQMGQEVILRCVPISNHLYFYWYRQILGQKVEFLVSFYNNEISEKSEIFDDQFSVERPDGSNFTLKIRSTKLEDSAMYFCARNTLGSSYNEQFFGPGTRLTVL.

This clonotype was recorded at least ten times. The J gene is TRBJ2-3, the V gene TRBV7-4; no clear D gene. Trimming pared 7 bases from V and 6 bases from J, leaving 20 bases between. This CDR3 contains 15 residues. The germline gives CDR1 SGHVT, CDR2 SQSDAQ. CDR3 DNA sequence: TGTGCCAGCATCGACACTCCTACTATCGCGGATACGCAGTATTTT. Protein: CASIDTPTIADTQYF.

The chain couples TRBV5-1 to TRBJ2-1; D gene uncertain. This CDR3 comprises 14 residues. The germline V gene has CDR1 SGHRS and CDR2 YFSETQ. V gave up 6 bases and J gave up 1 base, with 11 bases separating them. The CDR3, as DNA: TGCGCCAGCATAAGCGACCCTTCCTACAATGAGCAGTTCTTC. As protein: CASISDPSYNEQFF.

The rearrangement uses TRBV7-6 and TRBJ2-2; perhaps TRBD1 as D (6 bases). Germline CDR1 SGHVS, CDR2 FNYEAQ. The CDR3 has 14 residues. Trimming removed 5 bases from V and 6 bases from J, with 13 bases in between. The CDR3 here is CASSTGGGPGELFF. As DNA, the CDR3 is TGTGCCAGCAGCACCGGTGGGGGCCCCGGGGAGCTGTTTTTT.

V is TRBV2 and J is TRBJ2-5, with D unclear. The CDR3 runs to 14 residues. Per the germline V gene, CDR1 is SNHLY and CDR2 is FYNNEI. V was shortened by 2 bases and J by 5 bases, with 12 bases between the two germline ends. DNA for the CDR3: TGTGCCAGCAGTGAAACGGTGGCGTGGGAGACCCAGTACTTC. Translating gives CASSETVAWETQYF.